This note documents a single T cell receptor beta chain sequence. Its antigen is undetermined. This sample was included in a study of blood T cells in healthy people across ages. Regarding the study as a whole: TCR beta diversity tracked closely with naive T cell percentage.

Per germline, CDR1 SEHNR and CDR2 FQNEAQ (reference sequence). The germline V and J ends were trimmed by 1 base and 5 bases, with 17 bases remaining between them. This CDR3 has 17 residues. PBMCs numbering at least 7 million were isolated per sample. Combining a sample-barcoded 5' primer with a J-beta primer mix, a second PCR ran for about 6 to 12 cycles. Via MiXCR, TCRdb re-called the 5' RACE reads, giving one row per CDR3 protein. Here the sample spans approximately 780,000 distinct CDR3 sequences, approximately 24% being singletons. These records were also assigned to another study, of T cells of mothers and their children.

This clonotype was obtained from a boy between 10 and 17 years old in good health. The chain has TRBV7-9 and TRBJ1-4, with TRBD1 as a possible D gene (5 bases). The sequenced sample consisted of blood. CDR3 nucleotides: TGTGCCAGCAGCTTAGGCCCCAGGGACCTGGGCAATGAAAAACTGTTTTTT. Residues: CASSLGPRDLGNEKLFF. The full variable domain, with the rest looked up from reference TRBV7-9 and TRBJ1-4, is DTGVSQNPRHKITKRGQNVTFRCDPISEHNRLYWYRQTLGQGPEFLTYFQNEAQLEKSRLLSDRFSAERPKGSFSTLEIQRTEQGDSAMYLCASSLGPRDLGNEKLFFGSGTQLSVL.